This TCR beta chain was captured in a study of blood T cell repertoires in COVID-19. As for the study in general: Sites in the United States, Italy and Spain provided acute and convalescent COVID-19 samples. The cDNA or gDNA used as material had been derived from T cells, B-cell-depleted T cells, or PBMCs.

Original handling: From reference gene primer amplification, estimates of nucleated cell counts were derived. The assay was immunoSEQ multiplex PCR, and TCRdb's table has in-frame clones only and misses some. V and J calls and clone size come straight from that table; D and trimming were deduced from the DNA. The table has roughly 91,000 clones, less than 90% seen once. CDR3 size: 14 residues. Germline CDR1 is KGHSH and CDR2 is LQKENI. With 3 bases clipped from V and 2 bases from J, the junction kept 1 base outside the gene matches. Sequencing was carried out using peripheral blood. This sequence was found in an older man with active or convalescent COVID-19. This chain joins TRBV18 and TRBJ2-3; 8 nucleotides match TRBD1. CDR3 DNA: TGTGCCAGCTCACCGACAGGGGTCACAGATACGCAGTATTTT. This gives the protein CASSPTGVTDTQYF.